This entry is about one T cell receptor (beta chain). Antigen: not known. These data belong to a study of shared clonotypes between healthy human individuals. Broader study findings: Shared across several donors were about 4.8% of the naive CD4 clonotypes. Rarefaction showed that sequencing of sorted subsets was incomplete (despite large depth).

Healthy adults negative for HIV, lacking recent acute infections or vaccinations, served as donors. The protocol was immunoSEQ multiplex PCR, while the TCRdb copy is restricted to in-frame clones and leaves out a portion. The table lists approximately 980,000 clones, 76% of them singletons. Germline loops: CDR1 LGHNA, CDR2 YNFKEQ. Trimming took 9 bases from V and 3 from J, leaving 11 bases between them. The CDR3 runs to 12 residues. The source is a man aged 18 to 30 in good health. This chain links TRBV4-2 with TRBJ1-2; TRBD1 is a possible D gene (6 bases). Material: memory CD4+ T cells sorted from blood. Subset reported: CD45RA-negative fraction. CDR3 bases: TGTGCCAGTACAGGGAGGGACTATGGCTACACCTTC. Protein: CASTGRDYGYTF.